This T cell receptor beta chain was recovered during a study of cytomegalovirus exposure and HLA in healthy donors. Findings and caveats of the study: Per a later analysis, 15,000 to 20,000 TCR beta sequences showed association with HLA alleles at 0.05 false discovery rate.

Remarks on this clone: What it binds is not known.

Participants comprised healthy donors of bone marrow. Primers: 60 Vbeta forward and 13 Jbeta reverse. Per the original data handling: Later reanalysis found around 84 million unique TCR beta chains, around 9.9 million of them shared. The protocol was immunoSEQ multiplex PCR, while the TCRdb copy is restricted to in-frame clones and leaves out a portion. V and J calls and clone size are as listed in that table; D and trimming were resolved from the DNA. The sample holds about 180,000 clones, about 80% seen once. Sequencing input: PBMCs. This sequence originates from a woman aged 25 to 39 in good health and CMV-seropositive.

Here the CDR3 DNA reads TGCGCCAGCAGCCAAACCGAACGTAGCGGGAGCCGCAATGAGCAGTTCTTC. This translates into CASSQTERSGSRNEQFF. The rearrangement links TRBV4-1 to TRBJ2-1; 9 bases agree with TRBD2. The ends lost 2 bases at V and 6 bases at J; junction bases unmatched: 11. Germline V CDR1 and CDR2: MGHRA, YSYEKL. This CDR3 has 17 amino acids.